This T cell receptor beta chain originates from a study of human T cells and chemical hapten exposure. Study overall: DPC at 2% was the sensitizing agent, placed on approximately 2 cm by approximately 2 cm of upper inner arm skin.

The CDR3 is 17 residues long. The V gene end was trimmed by 4 bases and the J gene end by 0 bases; junction bases not matched to a gene: 8. The germline V gene has CDR1 SQVTM and CDR2 ANQGSEA. This sample's time point: patch test 1, 2 weeks after DPC sensitization. As for treatment: therapeutic diphenylcyclopropenone sensitization with weekly scalp DPC. Blood collection happened ahead of applying each patch test. RNA extraction used unfractionated whole blood as the source of total RNA. MiXCR, run by TCRdb on the RACE reads, gives a single entry per CDR3 protein. Among 370,000 or so distinct CDR3 sequences, about 4.4% were seen once, and the ten largest hold approximately 2.3%. This clonotype has more than one count but fewer than ten.

This sample comprised whole blood, obtained in connection with sensitization to the hapten diphenylcyclopropenone (DPC). The chain carries TRBV29-1 and TRBJ2-6, with 8 bases fitting TRBD1. The receptor was isolated from a woman aged 45-65 years with alopecia areata. Some clones in this sample may be carry-over from other donors' samples. CDR3 nucleotide sequence: TGCAGCGTTGGAGGACAGGGTGCCGTCTCTGGGGCCAACGTCCTGACTTTC. It encodes CSVGGQGAVSGANVLTF.